This T cell receptor (beta chain) appears in the sequencing data of a study of cytomegalovirus exposure and HLA in healthy donors. With 2 bases clipped from V and 2 bases from J, the junction kept 9 bases outside the gene matches. The length of the CDR3 is 17 residues. In germline, CDR1 is SGHVS, CDR2 FNYEAQ. The PCR ran on 60 Vbeta and 13 Jbeta primers. The method was immunoSEQ multiplex PCR; TCRdb's version includes in-frame clones alone and lacks a portion of them. This sample has about 90,000 clones, with roughly 63% found just once. This clone was recorded many times. Sequenced input: PBMCs. The source of this sequence is a woman between 50 and 59 years old in good health and CMV-seropositive. The rearrangement uses TRBV7-6 and TRBJ1-5; TRBD1 aligns across 7 bases. The CDR3 sequence is CASSLIEGALGNQPQHF. CDR3 nucleotides: TGTGCCAGCAGCTTAATAGAGGGGGCGCTTGGCAATCAGCCCCAGCATTTT.